A selection of T cell receptor beta chains follows, all from one sample in a study of blood T cell repertoires in COVID-19. Clones were sequenced by immunoSEQ multiplex PCR, and TCRdb holds only the in-frame ones, with some missing. This sample has 200,000 to 250,000 clones; approximately 90% occur once, and the top ten carry almost 4.5%. Sequencing was performed on peripheral blood. The receptors stem from a man between 50 and 59 years old with acute or convalescent COVID-19. CDR3s include the opening cysteine and the closing phenylalanine or tryptophan. D genes are given only for firm matches. Clone sizes are given selectively: once, few, many, or a class where the clone is expanded.

D	V	size	J	CDR3	DNA
TRBD2	TRBV3-1/TRBV3-2	NA	TRBJ2-3	CASSRLAGGTTDTQYF	TGTGCCAGCAGCCGACTAGCGGGGGGGACCACAGATACGCAGTATTTT
NA	TRBV2	NA	TRBJ1-2	CASSVGQGRGYGYTF	TGTGCCAGCAGTGTAGGGCAGGGGCGCGGCTATGGCTACACCTTC
NA	TRBV6-5	NA	TRBJ1-2	CASSQSLWDGYTF	TGTGCCAGCAGTCAGTCACTATGGGATGGCTACACCTTC
NA	TRBV10-2	NA	TRBJ2-1	CASSDTGSYNEQFF	TGCGCCAGCAGTGACACAGGGTCCTACAATGAGCAGTTCTTC
TRBD1	TRBV4-1	NA	TRBJ1-5	CASSLGTGRGELTQPQHF	TGCGCCAGCAGCCTGGGGACAGGCCGGGGGGAATTGACTCAGCCCCAGCATTTT
TRBD2	TRBV10-3	NA	TRBJ2-1	CAISGGTSDGDEQFF	TGTGCCATCAGTGGCGGGACTAGCGATGGGGATGAGCAGTTCTTC
NA	TRBV5-1	NA	TRBJ2-7	CASSVQGTHEQYF	TGCGCCAGCAGCGTTCAGGGAACCCACGAGCAGTACTTC
NA	TRBV7-3	NA	TRBJ2-1	CASSLRGTDTYNEQFF	TGTGCCAGCAGCTTACGGGGGACCGATACCTACAATGAGCAGTTCTTC
TRBD1	TRBV6-5	NA	TRBJ1-6	CASSYPPDRMEPPLHF	TGTGCCAGCAGTTATCCCCCGGACAGGATGGAACCACCCCTCCACTTT
NA	TRBV19	NA	TRBJ2-7	CASSDRTYEQYF	TGTGCCAGTAGCGACAGGACCTACGAGCAGTACTTC
NA	TRBV11-2	few	TRBJ2-7	CASSFGYSYEQYF	TGTGCCAGCAGCTTCGGGTACTCCTACGAGCAGTACTTC
TRBD1	TRBV6-5	NA	TRBJ1-4	CASSFRGEDEKLFF	TGTGCCAGCAGTTTCAGGGGGGAGGATGAAAAACTGTTTTTT
TRBD1	TRBV19	NA	TRBJ1-1	CASSRTGAYTEAFF	TGTGCCAGTAGTAGGACAGGGGCATACACTGAAGCTTTCTTT
NA	TRBV20-1	NA	TRBJ2-1	CSASRVNEQFF	TGCAGTGCGAGCAGGGTCAATGAGCAGTTCTTC
NA	TRBV5-6	NA	TRBJ1-2	CASSLGGVGYTF	TGTGCCAGCAGCTTGGGGGGAGTTGGCTACACCTTC
TRBD1	TRBV14	NA	TRBJ2-5	CASSLGQGVAETQYF	TGTGCCAGCAGCCTGGGACAGGGGGTAGCGGAGACCCAGTACTTC
NA	TRBV10-1	NA	TRBJ1-3	CASSSGLSGNTIYF	TGCGCCAGCAGTTCTGGACTTTCTGGAAACACCATATATTTT
NA	TRBV30	NA	TRBJ1-5	CALEESGRQPQHF	TGTGCCCTGGAGGAGTCGGGGAGACAGCCCCAGCATTTT
NA	TRBV6-5	NA	TRBJ2-7	CASTSAGRGAYEQYF	TGTGCCAGCACCTCGGCGGGCCGCGGAGCCTACGAGCAGTACTTC
TRBD1	TRBV6-5	NA	TRBJ2-7	CASSYQGTGVGQYF	TGTGCCAGCAGCTATCAAGGGACAGGGGTGGGGCAGTACTTC
TRBD1	TRBV13	NA	TRBJ1-2	CASSLDRRNYGYTF	TGTGCCAGCAGCCTGGACAGGAGGAACTATGGCTACACCTTC
NA	TRBV6-5	NA	TRBJ1-1	CASSYSRNTEAFF	TGTGCCAGCAGTTACTCGAGGAACACTGAAGCTTTCTTT
NA	TRBV6-4	once	TRBJ1-1	CASSASGGGAKAFF	TGTGCCAGCAGTGCCTCTGGTGGGGGGGCAAAAGCTTTCTTT
NA	TRBV18	NA	TRBJ1-2	CASSPGQNYGYTF	TGTGCCAGCTCACCGGGGCAGAACTATGGCTACACCTTC
NA	TRBV27	NA	TRBJ2-7	CASSLLGAAYEQYF	TGTGCCAGCAGTTTATTGGGGGCCGCCTACGAGCAGTACTTC
NA	TRBV29-1	few	TRBJ1-2	CSVEARDGGTRGYTF	TGCAGCGTTGAAGCGCGGGATGGGGGGACTCGGGGCTACACCTTC
NA	TRBV6-5	NA	TRBJ1-2	CASSYDTIYGYTF	TGTGCCAGCAGTTACGACACGATCTATGGCTACACCTTC
TRBD1	TRBV6-1	NA	TRBJ1-6	CASSEFRDRGPLGLHF	TGTGCCAGCAGTGAGTTCCGGGACAGGGGGCCCCTCGGGCTCCACTTT
NA	TRBV6-1	NA	TRBJ1-5	CASSERGYQPQHF	TGTGCCAGCAGTGAACGAGGGTATCAGCCCCAGCATTTT
NA	TRBV6-5	NA	TRBJ2-2	CASRFRGSGSGELFF	TGTGCCAGCAGATTCAGGGGTAGCGGGTCCGGGGAGCTGTTTTTT
TRBD1	TRBV5-6	NA	TRBJ1-6	CASSNEGAPYNSPLHF	TGTGCCAGCAGCAACGAGGGGGCCCCCTATAATTCACCCCTCCACTTT
NA	TRBV5-1	NA	TRBJ1-2	CASSLLENYGYTF	TGCGCCAGCAGCTTGTTGGAGAACTATGGCTACACCTTC
NA	TRBV7-3	once	TRBJ2-1	CASSLETSSYNEQFF	TGTGCCAGCAGCTTAGAGACTAGCTCCTACAATGAGCAGTTCTTC
NA	TRBV28	NA	TRBJ1-2	CASSPMRGGFGYTF	TGTGCCAGCAGCCCCATGCGGGGCGGTTTTGGCTACACCTTC
NA	TRBV11-2	NA	TRBJ1-2	CASRNYIGGNGYGYTF	TGTGCCAGCAGAAATTATATTGGGGGGAACGGCTATGGCTACACCTTC
TRBD1	TRBV20-1	NA	TRBJ2-5	CSASDGGTGLYF	TGCAGTGCTAGTGATGGAGGGACAGGCCTGTACTTC
NA	TRBV6-5	once	TRBJ2-7	CASSRQATGYEQYF	TGTGCCAGCAGTAGACAGGCAACCGGCTACGAGCAGTACTTC
NA	TRBV5-1	NA	TRBJ2-2	CASSSGGGLNTGELFF	TGCGCCAGCAGCTCCGGGGGTGGTCTGAACACCGGGGAGCTGTTTTTT